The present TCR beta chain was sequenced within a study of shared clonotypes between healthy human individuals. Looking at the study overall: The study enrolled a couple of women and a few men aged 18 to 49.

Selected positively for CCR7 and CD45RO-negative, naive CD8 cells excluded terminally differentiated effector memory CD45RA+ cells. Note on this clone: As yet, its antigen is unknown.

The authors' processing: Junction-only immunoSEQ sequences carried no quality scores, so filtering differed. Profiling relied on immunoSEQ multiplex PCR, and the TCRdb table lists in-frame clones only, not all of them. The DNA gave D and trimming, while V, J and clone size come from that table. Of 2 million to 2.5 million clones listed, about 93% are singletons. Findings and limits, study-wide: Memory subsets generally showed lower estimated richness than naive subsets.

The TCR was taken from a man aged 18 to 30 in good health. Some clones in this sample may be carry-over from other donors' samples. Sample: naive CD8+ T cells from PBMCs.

The CDR3 is CAIQEGGYPSYEQYF. The CDR3, as DNA: TGTGCCATCCAAGAGGGGGGTTATCCCTCCTACGAGCAGTACTTC. The chain links TRBV10-3 to TRBJ2-7, with D perhaps given as TRBD1 or TRBD2 (6 bases each). Germline loops: CDR1 ENHRY, CDR2 SYGVKD. The V and J ends lost 8 bases and 0 bases respectively, with 17 bases between them. The CDR3 runs to 15 residues.